The rows below give T cell receptor beta chains drawn from one sample of a study of T cell responses to AZD1222 COVID-19 vaccine. Measured with immunoSEQ multiplex PCR; TCRdb has only the in-frame clones, and not every one. The sample holds roughly 200,000 clones, 90% to 95% seen once. Material: peripheral blood, obtained on day 0 of MenACWY control vaccination. Every receptor here comes from an adult in good health. Each CDR3 is given with its conserved first and last residue. The D gene is left open where the match is weak. Rows may omit the clone size; those that give it use once, few, many or a size class.

TRBJ1-4,TRBV27,.,.,TGTGCCAGCAGTTTTTTTGGGACTAATGAAAAACTGTTTTTT,CASSFFGTNEKLFF
TRBJ2-1,TRBV4-1,.,TRBD1,TGCGCCAGCAGCCAAGCCCTGACCGGGACAGGGCACAATGAGCAGTTCTTC,CASSQALTGTGHNEQFF
TRBJ2-5,TRBV10-2,.,.,TGCGCCAGCAGCACGGGGGCCCGGGAGACCCAGTACTTC,CASSTGARETQYF
TRBJ1-1,TRBV5-1,.,TRBD1,TGCGCCAGCAGCTGGGGACAGGGGGCTAGTGAAGCTTTCTTT,CASSWGQGASEAFF
TRBJ2-7,TRBV29-1,.,TRBD2,TGCAGCGTTTCTACTAGCGGTGGTAGCTCCTACGAGCAGTACTTC,CSVSTSGGSSYEQYF
TRBJ1-2,TRBV6-1,.,.,TGTGCCAGCAGTGAAGCACAGGGAAGGTATGGCTACACCTTC,CASSEAQGRYGYTF
TRBJ1-6,TRBV6-5,.,.,TGTGCCAGTGCCCGGACCGGATCACCCCTCCACTTT,CASARTGSPLHF
TRBJ1-5,TRBV23-1,once,TRBD1,TGCGCCAGCAGTCACACAGGGGGATGGCAGCCCCAGCATTTT,CASSHTGGWQPQHF
TRBJ1-2,TRBV5-1,once,.,TGCGCCAGCAGCTTGGAGGCAGGAGGCTACACCTTC,CASSLEAGGYTF
TRBJ2-3,TRBV4-1,.,.,TGCGCCAGCAGCCAAACTAGCACAGATACGCAGTATTTT,CASSQTSTDTQYF
TRBJ2-7,TRBV30,.,.,TGTGCCTGGAGTGTACTAGGAGGGGGCGAGCAGTACTTC,CAWSVLGGGEQYF
TRBJ1-5,TRBV3-1/TRBV3-2,.,.,TGTGCCAGCAGCCAAGACCTGGGCCAGCCCCAGCATTTT,CASSQDLGQPQHF
TRBJ1-1,TRBV25-1,.,.,TGTGCCAGCAGTAATATGGGTACGGCTGAAGCTTTCTTT,CASSNMGTAEAFF
TRBJ1-5,TRBV3-1/TRBV3-2,.,TRBD1,TGTGCCAGCAGCCTAGGACAGGGAAGCAATCAGCCCCAGCATTTT,CASSLGQGSNQPQHF
TRBJ1-3,TRBV28,.,.,TGTGCCAGTACAGGGAGTTCTCTCTCTGGAAACACCATATATTTT,CASTGSSLSGNTIYF
TRBJ1-2,TRBV18,.,.,TGTGCCAGCTCACCTAGGGAGTTGAGCTATGGCTACACCTTC,CASSPRELSYGYTF
TRBJ2-2,TRBV5-5,.,.,TGTGCCAGCAGGAAGGGACTGCCCAGTCCGGACACCGGGGAGCTGTTTTTT,CASRKGLPSPDTGELFF
TRBJ1-5,TRBV6-5,.,.,TGTGCCAGCACCGAGGGGAGTTATAGCAATCAGCCCCAGCATTTT,CASTEGSYSNQPQHF
TRBJ2-1,TRBV6-5,.,.,TGTGCCAGCAGTCTCGTGGAGAGCTCCTACAATGAGCAGTTCTTC,CASSLVESSYNEQFF
TRBJ2-7,TRBV28,.,.,TGTGCCAGCCCGAACCGCTACGAGCAGTACTTC,CASPNRYEQYF
TRBJ2-3,TRBV15,.,TRBD2,TGTGCCACCAGCAGGGCTAGCGGGGGGTCAGCGAGCACAGATACGCAGTATTTT,CATSRASGGSASTDTQYF
TRBJ1-4,TRBV30,.,.,TGTGCCCATCCCGACACCCTGGGGGCTAATGAAAAACTGTTTTTT,CAHPDTLGANEKLFF
TRBJ2-7,TRBV11-2,.,.,TGTGCCAGCAGCTTAGTAGGAGGCAGGGCCTACGAGCAGTACTTC,CASSLVGGRAYEQYF
TRBJ1-6,TRBV27,.,.,TGTGCCAGCGGGCCAGCGACAATCAGGGCCTCACCCCTCCACTTT,CASGPATIRASPLHF
TRBJ1-2,TRBV24-1,.,TRBD1,TGTGCCACCAGCTCACCCACGTCAAACCGGGACAGATTTTATGGCTACACCTTC,CATSSPTSNRDRFYGYTF
TRBJ1-1,TRBV5-6,.,.,TGTGCCAGCAGCACTACCGGGGGTGTAAACACTGAAGCTTTCTTT,CASSTTGGVNTEAFF
TRBJ1-6,TRBV27,.,.,TGTGCCAGCGGGTGGAACCAATATAATTCACCCCTCCACTTT,CASGWNQYNSPLHF
TRBJ1-5,TRBV6-5,few,.,TGTGCCAGCAGTTACGGGCCCGACTTACCCCAGCATTTT,CASSYGPDLPQHF
TRBJ1-2,TRBV18,.,.,TGTGCCAGCTCACCACCCCCAGTGAACTATGGCTACACCTTC,CASSPPPVNYGYTF
TRBJ1-2,TRBV2,.,.,TGTGCCAGATCAGCCATAGCTAACTATGGCTACACCTTC,CARSAIANYGYTF
TRBJ1-3,TRBV6-5,.,.,TGTGCCAGCAGTTACGTAATAGGGGGAATAGGAAACACCATATATTTT,CASSYVIGGIGNTIYF
TRBJ1-5,TRBV24-1,once,.,TGTGCCACCAGTGAACCGGACCCACAAGCGGACTATAGCAATCAGCCCCAGCATTTT,CATSEPDPQADYSNQPQHF
TRBJ2-7,TRBV12-5,.,TRBD2,TGTGCTAGTGGTTTGGTCCGAGCGGGGGGCTACGAGCAGTACTTC,CASGLVRAGGYEQYF
TRBJ2-7,TRBV15,.,TRBD1,TGTGCCACCAGCAGCCAGACAGGGGGTTCCTACGAGCAGTACTTC,CATSSQTGGSYEQYF
TRBJ1-5,TRBV6-6,.,TRBD1,TGTGCCAGCAGTTACGACAGGGTCCTGCAGCATTTT,CASSYDRVLQHF
TRBJ1-2,TRBV28,.,TRBD1,TGTGCCAGTTGCAGGGGGTTTAACTATGGCTACACCTTC,CASCRGFNYGYTF
TRBJ2-7,TRBV19,.,.,TGTGCCAGTAGTATAGGAGACGGGGTGGTTTACGAGCAGTACTTC,CASSIGDGVVYEQYF
TRBJ1-3,TRBV19,.,.,TGTGCCAGTAGTTGGACAGATGGAAACACCATATATTTT,CASSWTDGNTIYF
TRBJ2-5,TRBV25-1,.,.,TGTGCCAGCAGTGCAACCAACGGGGTCCAAGAGACCCAGTACTTC,CASSATNGVQETQYF
TRBJ1-2,TRBV11-2,once,TRBD1,TGTGCCAGCAGCTTAGTCCAGGGGGCGAAGATTACCTATGGCTACACCTTC,CASSLVQGAKITYGYTF
TRBJ1-5,TRBV19,once,.,TGTGCCAGTAGAGCGGACAGAACTAATCAGCCCCAGCATTTT,CASRADRTNQPQHF
TRBJ1-5,TRBV19,.,.,TGTGCCAGTCGCGACAGAGGCAATCAGCCCCAGCATTTT,CASRDRGNQPQHF
TRBJ2-7,TRBV19,.,.,TGTGCCAGTAGCGCACAGATGTTCTACGAGCAGTACTTC,CASSAQMFYEQYF
TRBJ1-6,TRBV5-1,once,TRBD1,TGCGCCAGCAGACCGACAGGGGGCGAATCACCCCTCCACTTT,CASRPTGGESPLHF
TRBJ2-7,TRBV4-2,few,.,TGTGCCAGCAGCCCGGGGCTTGGGGCCTACGAGCAGTACTTC,CASSPGLGAYEQYF
TRBJ2-7,TRBV27,.,TRBD1,TGTGCCAGCAGTTTACAGGGGGTCCACGAGCAGTACTTC,CASSLQGVHEQYF
TRBJ2-3,TRBV11-3,.,.,TGTGCCAGCAGCTTAGGACCTCCTTTATATACGCAGTATTTT,CASSLGPPLYTQYF
TRBJ2-3,TRBV15,.,.,TGTGCCACCAGCAGAAGGGCTGGGACAGATACGCAGTATTTT,CATSRRAGTDTQYF
TRBJ1-1,TRBV3-1/TRBV3-2,.,.,TGTGCCAGCAGCCAAGGATATGGCCGAGCTGAAGCTTTCTTT,CASSQGYGRAEAFF